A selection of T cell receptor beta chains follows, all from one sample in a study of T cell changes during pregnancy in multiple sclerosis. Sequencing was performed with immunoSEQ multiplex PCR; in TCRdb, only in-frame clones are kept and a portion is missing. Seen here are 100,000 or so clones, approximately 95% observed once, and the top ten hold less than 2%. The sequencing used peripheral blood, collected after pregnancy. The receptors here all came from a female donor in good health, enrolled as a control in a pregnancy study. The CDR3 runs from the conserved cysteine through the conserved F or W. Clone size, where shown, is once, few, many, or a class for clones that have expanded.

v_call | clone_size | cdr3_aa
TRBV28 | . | CATKTSGRPREQYF
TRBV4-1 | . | CASSQGTGTEGEKLFF
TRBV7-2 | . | CASTPTGLGTDTQYF
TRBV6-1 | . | CASSQTGGPETQYF
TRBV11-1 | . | CASSLVSGYTSTDTQYF
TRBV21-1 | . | CASSKDGRGLEGYTF
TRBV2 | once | CASSEINRASGGTDTQYF
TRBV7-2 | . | CASSPRGVEQYF
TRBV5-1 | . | CASSLFSSGSYNEQFF
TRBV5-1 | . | CASGIGVRAGELFF
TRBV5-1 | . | CASSLSPLIGGNVLTF
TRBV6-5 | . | CASSGLSGYNTEAFF
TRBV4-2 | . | CASSWDFSYEQYF
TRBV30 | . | CAWSGDRVGGYTF
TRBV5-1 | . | CASSWSGDYGYTF
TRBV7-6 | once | CASSPGRGGKTQYF
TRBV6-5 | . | CASSSNTREPYEQYF
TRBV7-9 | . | CASSPGQARETQYF
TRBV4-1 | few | CASSQGQGGETQYF
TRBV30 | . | CAWSAVGGAGQPQHF
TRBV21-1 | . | CASTYRSRASTDTQYF
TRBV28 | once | CASSPGRGEAFF
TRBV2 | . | CASSGLGPYEQYF
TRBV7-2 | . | CASSLVPSSAAKGQPQHF
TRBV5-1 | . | CASGPTGGQAAGGYTF
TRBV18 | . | CASSPPAKREVTGELFF
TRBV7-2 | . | CASSSGTIVGETQYF
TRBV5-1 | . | CASSYTSGGRTDTQYF
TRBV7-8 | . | CASSLGGRFREKLFF